This TCR beta chain was sequenced in a study of blood T cell repertoires in COVID-19. Profiled with immunoSEQ multiplex PCR; TCRdb holds only in-frame clones, not every one. The table records fewer than 250,000 clones, more than 65% of them present only once. Germline V CDR1 and CDR2: GTSNPN, SVGIG (reference sequence). V lost 4 bases and J 3 bases, leaving 13 bases between the germline ends. The CDR3 spans 15 residues. Cohort placement rested on clinical history that participants reported themselves. The sequencing sample was made of PBMCs or T cells enriched from blood (not recorded which). The sequence was obtained from a woman in her forties or fifties with acute COVID-19. The J gene is TRBJ1-6, the V gene TRBV30; D unclear. The CDR3 DNA sequence: TGTGCCTGGAACGATTTACAGAACTATAATTCACCCCTCCACTTT. Translation: CAWNDLQNYNSPLHF.